Shown below are 23 T cell receptor beta chains from a single sample sequenced in a study of OX40 agonist ivuxolimab in advanced cancers. Profiled with immunoSEQ multiplex PCR; TCRdb holds only in-frame clones, not every one. Among over 55,000 clones, 91% were seen once, and the ten largest hold roughly 2.2%. The starting material was CD4+ or CD8+ T cells sorted from blood, obtained in a trial of the OX40 agonist ivuxolimab. These receptors all stem from an adult with an advanced solid tumor such as melanoma, head and neck, liver or kidney cancer.

The chain has TRBV29-1 and TRBJ2-5; no definite D call. CDR1 and CDR2 (germline): SQVTM, ANQGSEA. V lost 6 bases and J lost 3, with 5 bases in between. The CDR3 runs 10 residues. CDR3 loop: CSVHEETQYF. CDR3 in DNA: TGCAGCGTGCATGAAGAGACCCAGTACTTC.

Only one count was recorded for this clone. This sequence joins TRBV28 and TRBJ1-2; TRBD1 matches at 10 bases. The CDR3 is 17 amino acids. V shed 2 bases, J shed 6 bases, and the junction held 12 bases outside the gene matches. Germline V gene lookup returns CDR1 MDHEN and CDR2 SYDVKM. In nucleotides, the CDR3 is TGTGCCAGCAGTTTAAGGCCCTCGGGACAGGGGCGGGATGGCTACACCTTC. Amino acid sequence: CASSLRPSGQGRDGYTF.

The chain recombines TRBV27 with TRBJ2-1, with 12 positions matching TRBD2. J gave up 10 bases and V 1 base, and 14 bases lay outside the gene matches. There are 18 residues in the CDR3. The germline gives CDR1 MNHEY, CDR2 SMNVEV (reference sequence). Written as DNA, the CDR3 is TGTGCCAGCAGTTTATTTTCCCCATCTAGCGGGGGGGCCGGGGAGCAGTTCTTC. Amino acid sequence: CASSLFSPSSGGAGEQFF.

The rearrangement joins TRBV27 to TRBJ2-3; no clear D gene. CDR3 length: 16 residues. Germline CDR1 and CDR2: MNHEY and SMNVEV (reference sequence). Between the trimmed V and J ends, which lost 2 bases and 4 bases, there was a span of 16 bases. CDR3 residues: CASSLTFARVADTQYF. The CDR3 DNA is TGTGCCAGCAGTTTAACTTTCGCTCGCGTAGCAGATACGCAGTATTTT.

The chain uses TRBV28 and TRBJ1-1; 8 nucleotides match TRBD1. V gave up 6 bases and J gave up 5 bases; unmatched junction bases: 14. The CDR3 covers 16 residues. Germline V CDR1 and CDR2: MDHEN, SYDVKM. The CDR3 sequence is CASRYRGGKPGTEAFF. The CDR3 DNA reads TGTGCCAGCAGGTACAGGGGGGGGAAACCGGGGACTGAAGCTTTCTTT.

This clone was counted only a few times. The chain is built from TRBV4-2 and TRBJ1-5; 7 positions agree with TRBD1. V dropped 0 bases and J dropped 5; count of bases not matched to a gene: 7. The CDR3 runs 16 residues. The germline gives CDR1 LGHNA, CDR2 YNFKEQ. The CDR3 DNA reads as TGTGCCAGCAGCCAAGATTATGGTCAGGGGGATCAGCCCCAGCATTTT. It codes for CASSQDYGQGDQPQHF.

The rearrangement joins TRBV19 to TRBJ1-2; no clear D. Germline V gene data show CDR1 as LNHDA and CDR2 as SQIVND (reference sequence). Trimming took off 5 bases at V and 8 bases at J, with 18 bases between the two ends. The CDR3 covers 14 residues. CDR3 in amino acids: CASSEGPLIRGYTF. CDR3 coding DNA: TGTGCCAGTAGTGAAGGGCCGCTGATCAGGGGCTACACCTTC. Drawing the rest from reference TRBV19 and TRBJ1-2, the complete variable domain is DGGITQSPKYLFRKEGQNVTLSCEQNLNHDAMYWYRQDPGQGLRLIYYSQIVNDFQKGDIAEGYSVSREKKESFPLTVTSAQKNPTAFYLCASSEGPLIRGYTFGSGTRLTVV.

This chain links TRBV6-1 with TRBJ1-2; 9 nucleotides align to TRBD1. J was trimmed by 8 bases and V by 7 bases; bases with no gene match: 8. CDR3 length: 13 residues. Germline V CDR1 and CDR2: MNHNS, SASEGT. The CDR3 here is CASIYGTGQGYTF. The CDR3 coding sequence is TGTGCCAGCATTTACGGGACAGGGCAAGGCTACACCTTC.

This chain uses TRBV15 with TRBJ1-3, with D uncertain. V shed 0 bases and J shed 4 bases, with 13 bases lying between them. Per germline, CDR1 LNHNV and CDR2 YYDKDF (reference sequence). This CDR3 is built from 16 residues. CDR3 in amino acids: CATSRDFSSGGNTIYF. CDR3 DNA sequence: TGTGCCACCAGCAGAGATTTCTCGTCTGGAGGAAACACCATATATTTT.

The chain links TRBV10-3 to TRBJ2-2, with D perhaps matching TRBD2 (5 bases). Germline-derived CDR1 and CDR2 are ENHRY and SYGVKD. Deletions cut 3 bases from V and 1 base from J, with 9 bases between. This CDR3 spans 15 amino acids. CDR3 nucleotide sequence: TGTGCCATCAGTGAACGAAGCGGGAACACCGGGGAGCTGTTTTTT. Translation gives CAISERSGNTGELFF.

This chain links TRBV19 with TRBJ1-2; 9 bases are a match to TRBD1. This CDR3 has 15 residues. The germline V gene has CDR1 LNHDA and CDR2 SQIVND (reference sequence). Trimming removed 4 bases from V and 4 bases from J; junction bases left unmatched: 7. CDR3 region: CASSTGPGQGYGYTF. Written as DNA, the CDR3 is TGTGCCAGTAGTACTGGACCGGGACAGGGCTATGGCTACACCTTC.

This chain connects TRBV5-6 to TRBJ1-1, with a weak D call TRBD1 (6 bases). V lost 0 bases to trimming and J lost 5 bases, with 11 bases between them. Germline V lookup: CDR1 SGHDT, CDR2 YYEEEE. The CDR3 spans 14 residues. The CDR3 here is CASSLVTGWTEAFF. The CDR3 bases are TGTGCCAGCAGCTTGGTGACAGGCTGGACTGAAGCTTTCTTT.

The V gene is TRBV7-9, the J gene TRBJ1-2; D is undetermined. This CDR3 is 16 amino acids long. The germline V gene encodes CDR1 SEHNR and CDR2 FQNEAQ (reference sequence). Trimming removed 5 bases from V and 4 bases from J, with 20 bases in between. CDR3 nucleotides: TGTGCCAGCAGCCCTTCGATTGGACGGAATTCCTATGGCTACACCTTC. It is translated as CASSPSIGRNSYGYTF.

The table lists this clone with a count of one. The chain links TRBV6-1 to TRBJ1-1; D uncertain. Trimming shortened V by 5 bases and J by 10 bases, and 11 bases separated the two germline ends. The CDR3 totals 11 residues. Looked up from germline, CDR1 is MNHNS and CDR2 is SASEGT. The CDR3 coding sequence is TGTGCCAGCAGTTCCGAGGGTGGAGCTTTCTTT. Its protein is CASSSEGGAFF.

The J gene is TRBJ2-3, the V gene TRBV5-1, with 10 bases that match TRBD2. V trimming: 4 bases; J trimming: 6 bases; junction bases outside the gene matches: 11. Germline loops: CDR1 SGHRS, CDR2 YFSETQ. The CDR3 extends over 16 amino acids. The CDR3 reads CASSQASGSFPDTQYF. DNA for the CDR3: TGCGCCAGCAGCCAAGCTAGCGGGAGTTTCCCCGATACGCAGTATTTT.

Regarding this clone: The sample carries other DNA sequences with the same CDR3. This chain uses TRBV21-1 with TRBJ1-2. TRBV21-1 constitutes a pseudogene. The CDR3 is 19 residues long. The CDR3 protein is CASSKGVQFNGARSYGYTF. The CDR3 DNA reads TGTGCCAGCAGCAAAGGGGTTCAATTTAACGGGGCCCGGAGCTATGGCTACACCTTC.

As concerns this clone: Distinct nucleotide sequences in the sample also encode this CDR3. This chain uses TRBV19 with TRBJ2-1; 9 nucleotides align to TRBD1. The germline V gene encodes CDR1 LNHDA and CDR2 SQIVND (reference sequence). CDR3 length: 15 amino acids. V shed 6 bases, J shed 8 bases, and the junction held 11 bases outside the gene matches. The CDR3: CASRDRGGAVDEQFF. The CDR3 DNA reads TGTGCCAGTAGAGACAGGGGGGGGGCGGTGGATGAGCAGTTCTTC.

This clone was recorded a few times. The rearrangement joins TRBV2 to TRBJ1-5, with TRBD1 matching over 10 bases. The V gene's germline CDR1 is SNHLY and CDR2 FYNNEI. The trim removed 6 bases at V and 7 bases at J, leaving 6 bases unmatched. The CDR3 contains 14 residues. CDR3 in amino acids: CASSLGQGGQPQHF. In nucleotides, the CDR3 is TGTGCCAGCAGCTTAGGACAGGGGGGACAGCCCCAGCATTTT.

V and J are TRBV7-2 and TRBJ2-2; no clear D. This CDR3 region has 16 residues. Germline V lookup: CDR1 SGHTA, CDR2 FQGNSA. V was pared by 5 bases and J by 6 bases, with 19 bases between. CDR3 amino acids: CASSELATSSAGELFF. Written as DNA, the CDR3 is TGTGCCAGCAGCGAGCTGGCGACCAGCTCAGCCGGGGAGCTGTTTTTT.

The chain recombines TRBV12-5 with TRBJ2-1; a weak D match, TRBD2 (6 bases). Germline CDR1 reads LGHNT; CDR2 reads FRNRAP. This CDR3 spans 11 amino acids. V gave up 4 bases and J gave up 14 bases, with 12 bases separating them. The CDR3 reads CASGSTRSKFF. The CDR3 DNA sequence: TGTGCTAGTGGTTCGACTAGGTCTAAGTTCTTC.

The chain links TRBV7-3 to TRBJ2-3; TRBD2 might be the D (6 bases). V shed 5 bases and J shed 6 bases, with 12 bases lying between them. In germline, CDR1 is SGHTA, CDR2 FQGTGA. The CDR3 has 13 residues. Here the CDR3 reads CASSLTAGDTQYF. In nucleotides, the CDR3 is TGTGCCAGCAGCCTCACCGCGGGGGATACGCAGTATTTT.

The chain carries TRBV19 and TRBJ2-3, with 7 bases lining up with TRBD2. The CDR3 loop spans 14 amino acids. V lost 2 bases to trimming and J lost 2 bases; unmatched junction nucleotides: 1. Looked up from germline, CDR1 is LNHDA and CDR2 is SQIVND (reference sequence). CDR3 bases: TGTGCCAGTAGTATACTAGCGGTCACAGATACGCAGTATTTT. It codes for CASSILAVTDTQYF. The full variable domain, with the rest looked up from reference TRBV19 and TRBJ2-3, is DGGITQSPKYLFRKEGQNVTLSCEQNLNHDAMYWYRQDPGQGLRLIYYSQIVNDFQKGDIAEGYSVSREKKESFPLTVTSAQKNPTAFYLCASSILAVTDTQYFGPGTRLTVL.

The chain joins TRBV6-5 to TRBJ2-7; 8 bases align to TRBD1. Germline lookup yields CDR1 MNHEY and CDR2 SVGAGI. Trimming took 5 bases from V and 2 from J; bases not matched to a gene: 8. CDR3 length: 15 amino acids. The CDR3 sequence: CASSGSTGVAYEQYF. Here the CDR3 DNA reads TGTGCCAGCAGTGGTTCGACAGGGGTGGCCTACGAGCAGTACTTC.